This T cell receptor beta chain was documented in a study of OX40 agonist ivuxolimab in advanced cancers. About the study as a whole: Ivuxolimab was a fully human IgG2 agonistic monoclonal antibody targeting the costimulatory receptor OX40 (CD134). Intravenous ivuxolimab was administered to patients every 2 weeks at six dose levels: 0.01, 0.1, 0.3, 1.5, 3 and 10 mg/kg. Of the roughly 54 patients in dose escalation, 19 had hepatocellular carcinoma, some 15 had melanoma, 9 had renal cell carcinoma and 9 had head and neck cancer. In the dose-escalation cohort, 70% to 85% of patients were male, and the mean age was roughly 60 years with a range of about 20 to 80. Patients were allowed to have had prior anti-PD-1, anti-PD-L1 or anti-CTLA-4 therapy, and more than 30% of the dose-escalation patients had previously received checkpoint inhibitors. Partial responses were achieved by three dose-escalation patients, of whom one had hepatocellular carcinoma and two had cutaneous melanoma. The point of sequencing TCRbeta in the periphery was to test whether ivuxolimab changed TCR sequence diversity and drove clonal T-cell expansion. The paper covers the monotherapy dose-escalation part of the phase I ivuxolimab trial, which included N ≈ 57 patients. Study-wide findings and limitations: Low levels of normalized T-cell clonal expansion were also seen in some patients who did not respond. The antigen specificity of the clonally expanded peripheral T cells was not determined. At doses of 0.1 to 3.0 mg/kg, clonal expansion of both CD4+ and CD8+ blood T cells was observed from baseline to week 6. After ivuxolimab, expanded clones were on average more numerous among CD8+ T cells than among CD4+ T cells. In partial responders in the 0.1-3.0 mg/kg groups, normalized peripheral clonal expansion was found to be among the lowest, especially among CD8+ T cells.

The CDR3 contains 15 residues, cysteine and phenylalanine counted. Just CDR3 DNA is preserved here, 45 bases in frame from base 1. V trim: 6 bases; J trim: 6 bases; unmatched bases: 11. CDR1 MDHEN and CDR2 SYDVKM were looked up in the germline V gene. As regards this clone: Its specific antigen is unknown. No much larger clone exists at a distance of one base, and base qualities are not known.

The trial excluded patients who had a history of autoimmune disease or were on systemic immunosuppression. Peripheral blood for TCR sequencing was collected from all dose cohorts at baseline, on cycle 4 day 1, and on cycle 7 day 1. The samples were drawn from a first-in-human, open-label, multicenter phase I dose-escalation trial of ivuxolimab. Adults with locally advanced or metastatic melanoma, renal cell, hepatocellular, or head and neck squamous cell carcinoma were enrolled in the trial. Before TCR sequencing, CD4+ and CD8+ T cells were separately sorted from peripheral blood. Genomic DNA was isolated from the sorted cells so that the TCRbeta CDR3 region could be sequenced. The immunoSEQ Assay was used to sequence the TCRbeta CDR3 regions. TCRdb took over this immuneACCESS table, retaining in-frame rearrangements with V and J assigned. Such tables are incomplete; in checked studies, under half of the missing clones stem from an unresolved V gene, and the remainder is unexplained. The sample data list roughly 49,000 clones, and approximately 85% of these were observed just once. Of the sample, roughly 3.3% falls within the top ten clones.

The receptor was isolated from an adult with an advanced solid tumor such as melanoma, head and neck, liver or kidney cancer. Rearrangement joined TRBV28 to TRBJ2-7, and TRBD2 matches 10 of the central bases. The sample here was CD4+ or CD8+ T cells sorted from blood, taken in a trial of the OX40 agonist ivuxolimab. The CDR3 amino acid sequence is: CASSSEVAGGSEQYF. The DNA sequence is as follows: TGTGCCAGCAGCTCCGAGGTAGCGGGAGGTTCCGAGCAGTACTTC.